The sequence of this TCR beta chain was determined in a study of tumor-infiltrating lymphocytes in glioblastoma multiforme. Multiple V-beta primers and a C-beta primer amplified TCRB from RNA. TCRdb independently ran MiXCR on the multiplex PCR reads; one entry per CDR3 protein. The sample has about 32,000 distinct CDR3 sequences, under 70% seen once. Notes on this clonotype: One end of the junction does not line up with germline, which may come from a read error.

This CDR3 comprises 13 residues. In germline, CDR1 is SEHNR, CDR2 FQNEAQ (reference sequence). Sequenced: brain tumor tissue. The gene calls are TRBV7-9 and TRBJ2-1; 7 nucleotides align to TRBD2. This receptor was obtained from a male donor with glioblastoma. The CDR3 here is CACSWDGGDEQFF. In DNA, the CDR3 is TGTGCCTGCAGCTGGGATGGGGGGGATGAGCAGTTCTTC. The variable domain in full, completed from reference TRBV7-9 and TRBJ2-1, reads DTGVSQNPRHKITKRGQNVTFRCDPISEHNRLYWYRQTLGQGPEFLTYFQNEAQLEKSRLLSDRFSAERPKGSFSTLEIQRTEQGDSAMYLCACSWDGGDEQFFGPGTRLTVL.